Presented here are 27 T cell receptor beta chains from one specimen sequenced in a study of patients and donors after allogeneic stem cell transplantation. TCRdb re-called the RT-PCR reads through MiXCR, storing one row per CDR3 protein. Among roughly 200,000 distinct CDR3 sequences, about 37% were seen once, and the ten largest hold around 10%. Material for sequencing was blood, either unsorted or a sorted T cell fraction (not recorded which). Receptor source: a human donor who was either an allogeneic HSCT recipient or a stem cell or donor lymphocyte infusion donor (not recorded which). It is not recorded whose cells these are; they may come from a transplant donor.

In its sample, this clonotype was seen many times. The rearrangement uses TRBV10-1 and TRBJ2-2; D not resolved. The CDR3 covers 13 residues. Germline lookup yields CDR1 WNHNN and CDR2 SYGVQD (reference sequence). V was shortened by 3 bases and J by 4 bases, with 6 bases between the two germline ends. This CDR3 is CASSDQITGELFF. CDR3 DNA sequence: TGCGCCAGCAGTGACCAGATCACCGGGGAGCTGTTTTTT.

In its sample, this clonotype was seen a few times. The chain is built from TRBV15 and TRBJ1-2; D gene unclear. Germline V CDR1 and CDR2: LNHNV, YYDKDF (reference sequence). CDR3 length equals 15 residues. The V and J ends lost 5 bases and 0 bases respectively, with 13 bases between them. CDR3 sequence (DNA): TGTGCCACCAGCCGTGACCTAATTTCTAACTATGGCTACACCTTC. This gives the protein CATSRDLISNYGYTF. The whole variable domain, filled in from reference TRBV15 and TRBJ1-2, reads DAMVIQNPRYQVTQFGKPVTLSCSQTLNHNVMYWYQQKSSQAPKLLFHYYDKDFNNEADTPDNFQSRRPNTSFCFLDIRSPGLGDTAMYLCATSRDLISNYGYTFGSGTRLTVV.

V usage is TRBV7-9 and J usage is TRBJ1-4; D may be TRBD1 (5 bases). The V end was cut by 5 bases, the J end by 8 bases, with 18 bases between. The CDR3 consists of 15 residues. The V gene's germline CDR1 is SEHNR and CDR2 FQNEAQ (reference sequence). CDR3 bases: TGTGCCAGCAGCCCGCGGGTCAGGGCAGGCGAAAAACTGTTTTTT. Translated: CASSPRVRAGEKLFF.

This clonotype was counted between two and nine times. This chain links TRBV9 with TRBJ1-2; perhaps TRBD1 as D (6 bases). V gave up 1 base and J gave up 5 bases, with 15 bases separating them. The CDR3 length is 15 residues. CDR1 is SGDLS, CDR2 YYNGEE, per germline. CDR3 amino acids: CASSVQGRMEYGYTF. Written as DNA, the CDR3 is TGTGCCAGCAGCGTACAGGGGCGGATGGAATATGGCTACACCTTC.

The chain employs TRBV5-1 and TRBJ1-4; TRBD1 agrees at 8 bases. This CDR3 is built from 17 residues. J was trimmed by 2 bases and V by 4 bases; bases with no gene match: 10. Germline CDR1 reads SGHRS; CDR2 reads YFSETQ. The CDR3 loop reads CASSTGQGSLTNEKLFF. CDR3 bases: TGCGCCAGCAGCACAGGACAGGGATCCTTGACTAATGAAAAACTGTTTTTT.

The chain recombines TRBV20-1 with TRBJ1-5; D is ambiguous. V was pared by 5 bases and J by 0 bases, with 11 bases between. Germline loops: CDR1 DFQATT, CDR2 SNEGSKA (reference sequence). The CDR3 contains 14 residues. The chain's CDR3 is CSAGRHYSNQPQHF. The CDR3 bases are TGCAGTGCTGGACGACACTATAGCAATCAGCCCCAGCATTTT.

The chain carries TRBV5-8 and TRBJ1-2; tentative D call: TRBD1 (5 bases). V was trimmed by 1 base and J by 5 bases, leaving 12 bases between them. The CDR3 totals 14 residues. Germline V gives CDR1 SGHTS, CDR2 YDEGEE. The DNA for the CDR3 is TGTGCCAGCAGCTTGTTCAGGACACTATATGGCTACACCTTC. Translation: CASSLFRTLYGYTF.

The genes are TRBV12-3 or TRBV12-4 and TRBJ2-7; D tentatively reads TRBD1 or TRBD2 (6 bases each). Trimming shortened V by 6 bases and J by 7 bases, and 16 bases separated the two germline ends. The CDR3 has 13 amino acids. The CDR3 region is CASRLQGSGEQYF. In DNA form, the CDR3 reads TGTGCCAGCAGGCTACAGGGAAGCGGGGAGCAGTACTTC.

This clonotype was detected a few times. V is TRBV28 and J is TRBJ1-4; a possible D gene is TRBD1 (5 bases). The V gene lost 8 bases and the J gene lost 6 bases, with 16 bases spanning the gap. CDR3 length equals 14 residues. CDR1 is MDHEN, CDR2 SYDVKM, per germline. CDR3 DNA sequence: TGTGCCAGCGTAGCTACGGGGCACGATGAAAAACTGTTTTTT. This codes for CASVATGHDEKLFF.

The chain combines TRBV7-2 with TRBJ2-1, with D maybe TRBD2 (6 bases). V dropped 3 bases and J dropped 4 bases, with 13 bases sitting between them. The CDR3 spans 15 residues. Germline V CDR1 and CDR2: SGHTA, FQGNSA. The CDR3 DNA reads as TGTGCCAGCAGCTTGGCAGGCGGGGCGTACAATGAGCAGTTCTTC. Encoded protein: CASSLAGGAYNEQFF.

The chain recombines TRBV12-3 or TRBV12-4 with TRBJ1-5, with D unclear. The ends were cut back, 4 bases at V and 6 bases at J, with 16 bases in the middle. This CDR3 has 15 amino acids. CDR3 region: CASSSRLTPGQPQHF. CDR3 nucleotide sequence: TGTGCCAGCAGTTCCCGCCTCACCCCGGGTCAGCCCCAGCATTTT.

V gene TRBV12-3 or TRBV12-4 combines with J gene TRBJ2-1; D ambiguous. The ends were cut back, 5 bases at V and 0 bases at J, with 23 bases in the middle. The CDR3 runs 19 residues. CDR3 bases: TGTGCCAGCAGTAACATCGGAACGGGCCGGCCAAGCTCCTACAATGAGCAGTTCTTC. It translates to CASSNIGTGRPSSYNEQFF.

This clonotype was counted only a few times. The chain is built from TRBV12-3 or TRBV12-4 and TRBJ1-4, with a weak D call TRBD1 (6 bases). V dropped 6 bases and J dropped 0 bases, with 8 bases sitting between them. The CDR3 runs to 14 residues. The chain's CDR3 is CASSRTATNEKLFF. The CDR3 bases are TGTGCCAGCAGCCGGACAGCAACTAATGAAAAACTGTTTTTT.

In this sample, this clonotype turned up a few times. The chain couples TRBV7-2 to TRBJ1-6; D might be TRBD1 (6 bases). Germline CDR1 and CDR2: SGHTA and FQGNSA. This CDR3 is 16 amino acids long. V dropped 1 base and J dropped 8 bases, with 15 bases sitting between them. The CDR3 DNA follows: TGTGCCAGCAGCTTAGAGGGAACAGGGTGGCATTCACCCCTCCACTTT. The encoded protein is CASSLEGTGWHSPLHF.

The V call is TRBV11-1, the J call TRBJ2-2; the D gene is possibly TRBD2 (5 bases). The CDR3 extends over 15 amino acids. Per germline, CDR1 SGHAT and CDR2 FQDESV (reference sequence). V was shortened by 0 bases and J by 4 bases, with 9 bases between the two germline ends. CDR3 nucleotide sequence: TGTGCCAGCAGCTTAGCCGGGATGAGCACCGGGGAGCTGTTTTTT. It specifies CASSLAGMSTGELFF.

This chain joins TRBV5-1 and TRBJ1-6; D unclear. The ends were cut back, 0 bases at V and 11 bases at J, with 15 bases in the middle. The CDR3 is made up of 15 amino acids. Germline V gene sequence: CDR1 SGHRS, CDR2 YFSETQ. CDR3 nucleotides: TGCGCCAGCAGCTTGGGCGCGGGATCGGCGGCACCCCTCCACTTT. Its translation is CASSLGAGSAAPLHF.

This clonotype showed up just once. The chain is built from TRBV28 and TRBJ1-1; D is possibly TRBD1 (6 bases). Per the germline V gene, CDR1 is MDHEN and CDR2 is SYDVKM. The CDR3 runs to 14 residues. Deletions cut 4 bases from V and 1 base from J, with 10 bases between. CDR3: CASSSPGENTEAFF. As DNA, the CDR3 is TGTGCCAGCAGTTCCCCAGGGGAGAACACTGAAGCTTTCTTT.

This chain connects TRBV3-1 to TRBJ1-6; TRBD1 agrees at 10 bases. Germline CDR1 and CDR2: LGHDT and YNNKEL (reference sequence). This CDR3 is 17 amino acids long. V was pared by 0 bases and J by 8 bases, with 7 bases of the junction left unmatched. CDR3 nucleotide sequence: TGTGCCAGCAGCCAAGACAAGTCCGGGACAGGGGATTCACCCCTCCACTTT. Translating it yields CASSQDKSGTGDSPLHF.

V is TRBV4-1 and J is TRBJ1-5; D is unclear. CDR1 and CDR2 (germline): MGHRA, YSYEKL. CDR3 length: 16 amino acids. Trimming pared 5 bases from V and 1 base from J, leaving 15 bases between. The CDR3 spells CASSSRAGGSNQPQHF. For the CDR3, the DNA is TGCGCCAGCAGCTCCAGAGCCGGCGGGAGCAATCAGCCCCAGCATTTT.

This clonotype showed up just a few times. V is TRBV29-1 and J is TRBJ1-5; D is unclear. The CDR3 covers 13 residues. V gave up 6 bases and J gave up 5 bases, with 14 bases separating them. Per the germline V gene, CDR1 is SQVTM and CDR2 is ANQGSEA. Here the CDR3 DNA reads TGCAGCGTCGGCGGACTTTTTGATCAGCCCCAGCATTTT. Translation: CSVGGLFDQPQHF.

The chain recombines TRBV12-3 or TRBV12-4 with TRBJ1-5; D might be TRBD1 (6 bases). This CDR3 spans 15 amino acids. Trimming took off 5 bases at V and 0 bases at J, with 11 bases between the two ends. The CDR3 protein is CASSQQGPSNQPQHF. The CDR3, as DNA: TGTGCCAGCAGTCAACAGGGCCCTAGCAATCAGCCCCAGCATTTT.

This clonotype has a handful of counts. The genes are TRBV5-1 and TRBJ1-1, with D unclear. The CDR3 is made up of 18 amino acids. From germline, CDR1 is SGHRS and CDR2 YFSETQ. Between the trimmed V and J ends, which lost 1 base and 1 base, there was a span of 20 bases. The CDR3 DNA is TGCGCCAGCAGCTTGATGGTATTTCTGAGGGAGGCGAACACTGAAGCTTTCTTT. Its translation is CASSLMVFLREANTEAFF.

This sequence joins TRBV21-1 and TRBJ1-5. TRBV21-1 is annotated as a pseudogene. This CDR3 is 13 amino acids long. The CDR3 here is CASSKEANQPQHF. Written as DNA, the CDR3 is TGTGCCAGCAGCAAAGAGGCCAATCAGCCCCAGCATTTT.

This chain uses TRBV20-1 with TRBJ1-3; possible D gene TRBD1, 5 bases. The CDR3 runs 17 residues. Germline CDR1 DFQATT, CDR2 SNEGSKA (reference sequence). Trimming pared 1 base from V and 3 bases from J, leaving 19 bases between. CDR3 DNA: TGCAGTGCTAGAGCGGGCAGGGAACCCAGTTATGGAAACACCATATATTTT. Its protein is CSARAGREPSYGNTIYF.

The chain is built from TRBV4-1 and TRBJ1-1; 8 positions match TRBD1. The V segment lost 1 base and the J segment 5 bases; nucleotides outside the gene matches: 9. CDR3 length equals 16 residues. Germline CDR1 and CDR2: MGHRA and YSYEKL. CDR3 sequence (DNA): TGCGCCAGCAGCCAAGTTCCAGGGGGCGGAGAAACTGAAGCTTTCTTT. Its protein is CASSQVPGGGETEAFF.

J is TRBJ2-2 and V is TRBV14; D not certain. The CDR3 extends over 13 amino acids. Between the trimmed V and J ends, which lost 4 bases and 4 bases, there was a span of 7 bases. Germline-derived CDR1 and CDR2 are SGHDN and FVKESK. In DNA form, the CDR3 reads TGTGCCAGCAGCCCGCTGGGCACCGGGGAGCTGTTTTTT. Protein: CASSPLGTGELFF.

The rearrangement links TRBV12-3 or TRBV12-4 to TRBJ2-1, with 9 bases fitting TRBD2. This CDR3 spans 15 amino acids. V trimming: 5 bases; J trimming: 2 bases; junction bases outside the gene matches: 4. CDR3 sequence reads: CASSPSGGTYNEQFF. The CDR3 coding sequence is TGTGCCAGCAGTCCCAGCGGGGGGACCTACAATGAGCAGTTCTTC.